The next 11 T cell receptor beta chains were all read from a single sample in a study of blood T cells in healthy people across ages. A second PCR of about 6 to 12 cycles used a sample-barcoded 5' primer and a J-beta primer mix. TCRdb re-derived calls from the 5' RACE reads in MiXCR, one entry per CDR3 protein. The sample carries roughly 700,000 distinct CDR3 sequences, approximately 30% recorded once. Source material: blood. Receptors originate from an elderly woman in good health.

This clonotype was seen ten or more times. The J gene is TRBJ2-7, the V gene TRBV5-5; TRBD2 might be the D (5 bases). Germline V gene data show CDR1 as SGHKS and CDR2 as YYEKEE (reference sequence). CDR3 length equals 14 residues. V gave up 1 base and J gave up 2 bases, with 10 bases separating them. The CDR3 DNA sequence: TGTGCCAGCAGCTTGAACCCCGGGACCTACGAGCAGTACTTC. This sequence encodes CASSLNPGTYEQYF.

Concerning this clonotype itself: At one of its ends the junction is not consistent with the germline gene, which may arise from a read error. The rearrangement links TRBV6-1 to TRBJ2-5; D not resolved. Germline loops: CDR1 MNHNS, CDR2 SASEGT. The CDR3 runs to 12 residues. CDR3 protein: CASSESRVEQYF. The CDR3 nucleotides are TGCGCCAGCAGTGAGTCTAGAGTTGAGCAGTACTTC.

The sample holds one count of this clonotype. The CDR3 region is CSASSGGSSYNEQFF. The CDR3, as DNA: TGCAGTGCTAGTAGCGGGGGGTCCTCCTACAATGAGCAGTTCTTC. V and J are TRBV20-1 and TRBJ2-1, with 10 nucleotides matching TRBD2. The CDR3 consists of 15 residues. CDR1 is DFQATT, CDR2 SNEGSKA, per germline (reference sequence). Unmatched junction bases numbered 2, after V lost 3 bases and J lost 0 bases.

The chain has TRBV10-3 and TRBJ2-1; D unclear. The CDR3 has 13 residues. Deletions cut 2 bases from V and 3 bases from J, with 5 bases between. Germline CDR1 reads ENHRY; CDR2 reads SYGVKD. The CDR3 DNA follows: TGTGCCATCAGTGAGCGGTTCTACAATGAGCAGTTCTTC. It translates to CAISERFYNEQFF.

Note on this clonotype: This could be a read error, since a much larger clone is one nucleotide away. The chain recombines TRBV15 with TRBJ2-1; D not resolved. Germline CDR1 and CDR2: LNHNV and YYDKDF (reference sequence). This CDR3 has 13 amino acids. CDR3 nucleotide sequence: TGTGCCACCAGCAGAGACGCCAGGAATGAGCGGTTCTTC. Its translation is CATSRDARNERFF.

The chain employs TRBV29-1 and TRBJ2-6, with D hard to call. V was shortened by 3 bases and J by 4 bases, with 10 bases between the two germline ends. From germline, CDR1 is SQVTM and CDR2 ANQGSEA. The CDR3 loop spans 14 amino acids. CDR3 sequence: CSVDELMGANVLTF. CDR3 bases: TGCAGCGTTGATGAGCTGATGGGGGCCAACGTCCTGACTTTC.

This clonotype was found many times. The chain joins TRBV18 to TRBJ1-5, with D perhaps TRBD1 (6 bases). Per germline, CDR1 KGHSH and CDR2 LQKENI. This CDR3 contains 14 residues. Trimming took off 3 bases at V and 0 bases at J, with 6 bases between the two ends. In nucleotides, the CDR3 is TGTGCCAGCTCACCGGACAGTAGCAATCAGCCCCAGCATTTT. Its translation: CASSPDSSNQPQHF. The full variable domain, completed using reference TRBV18 and TRBJ1-5, is NAGVMQNPRHLVRRRGQEARLRCSPMKGHSHVYWYRQLPEEGLKFMVYLQKENIIDESGMPKERFSAEFPKEGPSILRIQQVVRGDSAAYFCASSPDSSNQPQHFGDGTRLSIL.

The chain joins TRBV10-3 to TRBJ2-4; TRBD2 might be the D (5 bases). The CDR3 spans 14 residues. V lost 8 bases and J 2 bases, leaving 13 bases between the germline ends. Germline V gene sequence: CDR1 ENHRY, CDR2 SYGVKD. CDR3 sequence: CAIGPSGTKNIQYF. CDR3 DNA: TGTGCCATCGGTCCCTCGGGGACCAAAAACATTCAGTACTTC.

This clonotype was picked up many times. The chain is built from TRBV30 and TRBJ2-7; D gene ambiguous. The V gene lost 0 bases and the J gene lost 6 bases, with 9 bases spanning the gap. This CDR3 has 12 amino acids. Germline V lookup: CDR1 GTSNPN, CDR2 SVGIG (reference sequence). CDR3 loop: CAWSVRWGEQYF. CDR3 bases: TGTGCCTGGAGTGTGAGGTGGGGCGAGCAGTACTTC.

This clonotype was observed once. A clone one base away is much larger, so this may be a read error. The chain has TRBV6-6 and TRBJ1-6; TRBD1 matches at 8 bases. The V gene's germline CDR1 is MNHNY and CDR2 SVGAGI (reference sequence). This CDR3 has 14 amino acids. In DNA, the CDR3 is TGTGCCAGCAGCTCGGACAGGGTTGTTTCACCCCCCCACTTT. It yields the protein CASSSDRVVSPPHF.

The CDR3 reads CASSRRTGEADTQYF. The CDR3 coding sequence is TGTGCCAGCAGTCGTCGGACAGGGGAAGCAGATACGCAGTATTTT. The rearrangement joins TRBV7-2 to TRBJ2-3, with 9 nucleotides matching TRBD1. With 6 bases clipped from V and 4 bases from J, the junction kept 8 bases outside the gene matches. Germline V CDR1 and CDR2: SGHTA, FQGNSA. This CDR3 contains 15 residues. The full variable domain, completed using reference TRBV7-2 and TRBJ2-3, is GAGVSQSPSNKVTEKGKDVELRCDPISGHTALYWYRQSLGQGLEFLIYFQGNSAPDKSGLPSDRFSAERTGGSVSTLTIQRTQQEDSAVYLCASSRRTGEADTQYFGPGTRLTVL.